The 6 T cell receptor beta chains below were found in one sample sequenced in a study of cytomegalovirus exposure and HLA in healthy donors (TCRdb year 2017). The protocol used for the library was the immunoSEQ multiplex PCR assay. The multiplex PCR relied on a mix of 60 forward primers for TCR Vbeta segments and 13 reverse primers for TCR Jbeta segments. This is the immuneACCESS table as TCRdb keeps it, with only in-frame sequences that have V and J called. A part of the clones is gone; compared with another copy, unresolved V genes explain less than half, and the rest is unexplained. The sample yields 150,000 or so clones; about 72% were counted once. Approximately 1.6% of the sample comes from the top ten. Source material: PBMCs. The receptors were gathered from a girl aged 5-17 years in good health and CMV-seronegative.

V is TRBV7-9 and J is TRBJ1-2; D is unclear. V was pared by 0 bases and J by 8 bases, with 7 bases between. CDR1 is SEHNR, CDR2 FQNEAQ, per germline (reference sequence). The CDR3 contains 12 residues. Here the CDR3 DNA reads TGTGCCAGCAGCTTAGCGTCCAGGGGCTACACCTTC. Protein sequence: CASSLASRGYTF.

The chain has TRBV5-1 and TRBJ2-3, with a possible D match to TRBD2 (6 bases). With 4 bases removed from V and 5 bases from J, the gap between germline ends came to 14 bases. The CDR3 is 14 amino acids. Germline V gene lookup returns CDR1 SGHRS and CDR2 YFSETQ. The chain's CDR3 is CASSPPGLRDTQYF. The CDR3 DNA reads as TGCGCCAGCAGCCCCCCGGGACTTCGAGATACGCAGTATTTT.

The V call is TRBV11-2, the J call TRBJ1-6; 8 nucleotides agree with TRBD1. CDR1 is SGHAT and CDR2 is FQNNGV in the germline V gene. This CDR3 contains 16 residues. Losses at the gene ends were 2 bases for V and 7 bases for J; bases not matched to a gene: 7. CDR3 DNA sequence: TGTGCCAGCAGCTTATTCGGACAGGGTGGGAATTCACCCCTCCACTTT. Its translation is CASSLFGQGGNSPLHF.

This clone appeared a few times. The chain uses TRBV7-9 and TRBJ2-7; perhaps TRBD2 as D (6 bases). This CDR3 is built from 13 residues. The germline gives CDR1 SEHNR, CDR2 FQNEAQ (reference sequence). Trimming removed 8 bases at V and 2 bases at J, with 13 bases between. This CDR3 is CASVGGGAYEQYF. In nucleotides, the CDR3 is TGTGCCAGCGTGGGCGGCGGGGCCTACGAGCAGTACTTC.

The gene calls are TRBV20-1 and TRBJ2-1, with 7 bases aligning to TRBD2. CDR1 is DFQATT, CDR2 SNEGSKA, per germline (reference sequence). The CDR3 sequence is 10 residues long. After removal of 7 bases from V and 6 bases from J, the junction contained 0 bases not matched to a gene. The CDR3 coding sequence is TGCAGTGTAGCGGGCAATGAGCAGTTCTTC. This encodes CSVAGNEQFF.

V and J are TRBV7-6 and TRBJ1-3, with D tentatively TRBD1 (6 bases). The CDR3 is made up of 16 amino acids. Germline-derived CDR1 and CDR2 are SGHVS and FNYEAQ. The V end lost 3 bases, the J end lost 2 bases, and 14 bases lay between the germline ends. The CDR3 spells CASSLGAGEAGNTIYF. CDR3 in DNA: TGTGCCAGCAGCTTGGGGGCGGGAGAGGCTGGAAACACCATATATTTT.